The sequence of this T cell receptor (beta chain) was determined in a study of T cell responses to AZD1222 COVID-19 vaccine. Overall study context: Second-dose schedules of about 4 or about 12 weeks were combined. Whole-study findings and limits: It should be noted that donors were predominantly white British and more often female, and clonal diversity was possibly underestimated. Just a handful of people given AZD1222 tested seropositive at baseline. Repertoires in all cases were sampled only once the peak T cell response had passed.

Notes on this clone: What it recognizes is unknown.

V lost 3 bases and J lost 3; bases outside the gene matches: 5. The CDR3 is 15 residues long. Germline CDR1 and CDR2: KGHDR and SFDVKD. The assay was immunoSEQ multiplex PCR, and TCRdb's table has in-frame clones only and misses some. The sample holds roughly 120,000 clones; 89% are singletons and the top ten take roughly 4.2%. This chain links TRBV24-1 with TRBJ1-2; 8 positions match TRBD1. The sample consisted of peripheral blood, taken on day 0 of AZD1222 vaccination. The sequence came from an adult in good health. This CDR3 reads CATSDTRTGHYGYTF. The CDR3 DNA sequence: TGTGCCACCAGTGATACTAGGACAGGGCACTATGGCTACACCTTC.